These T cell receptor beta chains were read from a single sample in a study of blood T cell repertoires in COVID-19. Sequencing was performed with immunoSEQ multiplex PCR; in TCRdb, only in-frame clones are kept and a portion is missing. The sample lists around 330,000 clones, approximately 90% occurring once. The sequencing input was peripheral blood. All receptors come from a woman aged 25 to 39 with COVID-19, enrolled during active disease. CDR3s include the opening cysteine and the closing phenylalanine or tryptophan. Each record gives: V gene, clone size, D gene, J gene, CDR3 DNA, CDR3 protein. A D gene is named only where the DNA matches it firmly. The size entry is marked missing in some rows and otherwise reads once, few, many or a size class.

V gene: TRBV5-4
clone size: -
D gene: -
J gene: TRBJ1-2
CDR3 DNA: TGTGCCAGCAGCCTCGACAGATACTATGGCTACACCTTC
CDR3 protein: CASSLDRYYGYTF

V gene: TRBV10-2
clone size: -
D gene: TRBD1
J gene: TRBJ1-4
CDR3 DNA: TGCGCCAGCAGTGACATTACCGGGACAGGGCCCGAAAAACTGTTTTTT
CDR3 protein: CASSDITGTGPEKLFF

V gene: TRBV27
clone size: -
D gene: -
J gene: TRBJ1-5
CDR3 DNA: TGTGCCAGCAGTATGACAGGTCGGTGGAATCAGCCCCAGCATTTT
CDR3 protein: CASSMTGRWNQPQHF

V gene: TRBV5-6
clone size: -
D gene: TRBD1
J gene: TRBJ2-5
CDR3 DNA: TGTGCCAGCAGCGCTACCGGGACAGGGCAAGAGACCCAGTACTTC
CDR3 protein: CASSATGTGQETQYF

V gene: TRBV9
clone size: -
D gene: -
J gene: TRBJ2-1
CDR3 DNA: TGTGCCAGCAGCGCGGGCGGGGCCTCCTACAATGAGCAGTTCTTC
CDR3 protein: CASSAGGASYNEQFF

V gene: TRBV6-1
clone size: -
D gene: -
J gene: TRBJ1-6
CDR3 DNA: TGTGCCAGCAGCAACCATCCCGGGACAAGTTCACCCCTCCACTTT
CDR3 protein: CASSNHPGTSSPLHF

V gene: TRBV4-1
clone size: once
D gene: TRBD2
J gene: TRBJ2-1
CDR3 DNA: TGCGCCAGCAGCTGGCAGCTAGCGGGGTACAATGAGCAGTTCTTC
CDR3 protein: CASSWQLAGYNEQFF

V gene: TRBV6-5
clone size: -
D gene: TRBD1
J gene: TRBJ1-1
CDR3 DNA: TGTGCCAGCAGCAGGGACAGGGGCACTGAAGCTTTCTTT
CDR3 protein: CASSRDRGTEAFF

V gene: TRBV6-1
clone size: -
D gene: TRBD1
J gene: TRBJ1-1
CDR3 DNA: TGTGCCAGCAGTGATAGGGACAGTCCGAACACTGAAGCTTTCTTT
CDR3 protein: CASSDRDSPNTEAFF

V gene: TRBV10-3
clone size: -
D gene: TRBD1
J gene: TRBJ1-2
CDR3 DNA: TGTGCCATCGGCCTCAGGGGGCGAGATGGCTACACCTTC
CDR3 protein: CAIGLRGRDGYTF

V gene: TRBV28
clone size: -
D gene: TRBD2
J gene: TRBJ2-2
CDR3 DNA: TGTGCCAGCAGTTTCCCCCGGGGGGGCTCGAACACCGGGGAGCTGTTTTTT
CDR3 protein: CASSFPRGGSNTGELFF

V gene: TRBV5-1
clone size: -
D gene: TRBD1
J gene: TRBJ2-7
CDR3 DNA: TGCGCCAGCAGCTTACAGGGGGAACTAACCGAGCAGTACTTC
CDR3 protein: CASSLQGELTEQYF

V gene: TRBV19
clone size: -
D gene: -
J gene: TRBJ2-2
CDR3 DNA: TGTGCCAGTAGTATAATGGACACCCCGAACACCGGGGAGCTGTTTTTT
CDR3 protein: CASSIMDTPNTGELFF

V gene: TRBV24-1
clone size: once
D gene: -
J gene: TRBJ1-6
CDR3 DNA: TGTGCCACCCGAAATGGGGAGTGGAATTCACCCCTCCACTTT
CDR3 protein: CATRNGEWNSPLHF

V gene: TRBV24-1
clone size: -
D gene: -
J gene: TRBJ2-3
CDR3 DNA: TGTGCCACCAGTGATTCGCAGGGTTGGGATACGCAGTATTTT
CDR3 protein: CATSDSQGWDTQYF

V gene: TRBV29-1
clone size: -
D gene: -
J gene: TRBJ1-1
CDR3 DNA: TGCAGCGCCACAGGTGCCCGGGGGGTTTTAAACACTGAAGCTTTCTTT
CDR3 protein: CSATGARGVLNTEAFF

V gene: TRBV6-8
clone size: few
D gene: TRBD2
J gene: TRBJ2-1
CDR3 DNA: TGTGCCAGCAGTTACTCGAGTAAGGGAGCGGGGGAGGGTTCGCCCTACAATGAGCAGTTCTTC
CDR3 protein: CASSYSSKGAGEGSPYNEQFF

V gene: TRBV19
clone size: -
D gene: TRBD1
J gene: TRBJ1-6
CDR3 DNA: TGTGCCAGTAGTTCGGGGACAGGTAATTCACCCCTCCACTTT
CDR3 protein: CASSSGTGNSPLHF

V gene: TRBV18
clone size: -
D gene: TRBD1
J gene: TRBJ1-2
CDR3 DNA: TGTGCCAGCTCACCCCAAGCCCCGGGACAGGGATTAGGCTACACCTTC
CDR3 protein: CASSPQAPGQGLGYTF

V gene: TRBV13
clone size: -
D gene: TRBD1
J gene: TRBJ1-5
CDR3 DNA: TGTGCCAGCAGCGTCGGGACAGGGCTGTCCCCCCAGCATTTT
CDR3 protein: CASSVGTGLSPQHF